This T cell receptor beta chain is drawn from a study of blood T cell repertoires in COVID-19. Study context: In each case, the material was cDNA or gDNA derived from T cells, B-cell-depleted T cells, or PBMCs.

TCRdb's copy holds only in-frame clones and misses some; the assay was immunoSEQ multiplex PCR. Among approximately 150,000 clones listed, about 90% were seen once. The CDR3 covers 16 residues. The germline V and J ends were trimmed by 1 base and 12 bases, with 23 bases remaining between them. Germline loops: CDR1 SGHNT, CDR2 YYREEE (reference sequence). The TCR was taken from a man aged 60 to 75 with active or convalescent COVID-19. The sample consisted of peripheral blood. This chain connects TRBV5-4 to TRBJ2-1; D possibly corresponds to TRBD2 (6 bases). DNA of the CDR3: TGTGCCAGCAGCTTGATCCCAGGGACTGGAGGCCATGGGCAGTTCTTC. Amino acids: CASSLIPGTGGHGQFF. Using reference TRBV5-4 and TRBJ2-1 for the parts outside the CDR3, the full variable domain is ETGVTQSPTHLIKTRGQQVTLRCSSQSGHNTVSWYQQALGQGPQFIFQYYREEENGRGNFPPRFSGLQFPNYSSELNVNALELDDSALYLCASSLIPGTGGHGQFFGPGTRLTVL.